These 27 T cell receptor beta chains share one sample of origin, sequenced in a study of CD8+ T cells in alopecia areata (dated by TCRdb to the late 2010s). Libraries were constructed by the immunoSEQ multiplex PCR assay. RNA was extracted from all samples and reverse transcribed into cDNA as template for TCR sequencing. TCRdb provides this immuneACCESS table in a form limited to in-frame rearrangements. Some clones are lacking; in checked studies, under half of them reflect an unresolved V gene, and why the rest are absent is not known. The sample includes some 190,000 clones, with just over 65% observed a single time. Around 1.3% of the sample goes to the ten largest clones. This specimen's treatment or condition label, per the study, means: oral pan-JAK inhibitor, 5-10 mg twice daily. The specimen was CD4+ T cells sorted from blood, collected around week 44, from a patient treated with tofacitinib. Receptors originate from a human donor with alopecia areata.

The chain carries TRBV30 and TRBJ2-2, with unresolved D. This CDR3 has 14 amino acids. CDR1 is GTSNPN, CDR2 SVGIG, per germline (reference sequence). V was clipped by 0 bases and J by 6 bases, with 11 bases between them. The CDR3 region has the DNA TGTGCCTGGAGTGTCGTCCCCGGCGCCGGGGAGCTGTTTTTT. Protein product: CAWSVVPGAGELFF.

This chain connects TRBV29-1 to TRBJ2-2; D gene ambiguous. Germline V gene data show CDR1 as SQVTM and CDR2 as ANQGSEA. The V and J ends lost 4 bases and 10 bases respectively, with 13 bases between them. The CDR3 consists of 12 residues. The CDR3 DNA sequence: TGCAGCGTTGGACTCCTTCCCGAGGAGCTGTTTTTT. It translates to CSVGLLPEELFF.

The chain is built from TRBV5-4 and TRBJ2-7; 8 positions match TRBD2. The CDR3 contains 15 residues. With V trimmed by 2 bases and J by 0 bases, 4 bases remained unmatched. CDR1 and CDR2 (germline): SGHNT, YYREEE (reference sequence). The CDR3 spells CASSFGRGGSYEQYF. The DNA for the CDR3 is TGTGCCAGCAGCTTCGGACGGGGGGGCTCCTACGAGCAGTACTTC. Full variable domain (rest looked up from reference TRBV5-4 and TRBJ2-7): ETGVTQSPTHLIKTRGQQVTLRCSSQSGHNTVSWYQQALGQGPQFIFQYYREEENGRGNFPPRFSGLQFPNYSSELNVNALELDDSALYLCASSFGRGGSYEQYFGPGTRLTVT.

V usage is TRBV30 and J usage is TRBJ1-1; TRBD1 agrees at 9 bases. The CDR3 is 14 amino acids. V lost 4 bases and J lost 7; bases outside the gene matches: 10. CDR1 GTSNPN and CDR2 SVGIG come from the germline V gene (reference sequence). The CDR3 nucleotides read TGTGCCTGGAATCACAGGGGGCGCTTCAGTGAAGCTTTCTTT. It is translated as CAWNHRGRFSEAFF.

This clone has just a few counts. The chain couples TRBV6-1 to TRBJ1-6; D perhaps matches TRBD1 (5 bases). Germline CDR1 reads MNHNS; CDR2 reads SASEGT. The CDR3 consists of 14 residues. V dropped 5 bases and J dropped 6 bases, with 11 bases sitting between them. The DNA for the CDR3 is TGTGCCAGCAGTCTCAGGGCTTTTAATTCACCCCTCCACTTT. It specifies CASSLRAFNSPLHF.

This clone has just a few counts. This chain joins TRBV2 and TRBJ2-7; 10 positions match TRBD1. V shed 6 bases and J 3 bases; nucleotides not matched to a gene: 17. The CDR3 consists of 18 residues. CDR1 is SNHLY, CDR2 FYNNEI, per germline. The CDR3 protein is CASSQLLTLDRGSYEQYF. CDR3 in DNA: TGTGCCAGCAGCCAACTACTGACCTTGGACAGGGGGAGCTACGAGCAGTACTTC. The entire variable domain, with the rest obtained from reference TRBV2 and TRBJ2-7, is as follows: EPEVTQTPSHQVTQMGQEVILRCVPISNHLYFYWYRQILGQKVEFLVSFYNNEISEKSEIFDDQFSVERPDGSNFTLKIRSTKLEDSAMYFCASSQLLTLDRGSYEQYFGPGTRLTVT.

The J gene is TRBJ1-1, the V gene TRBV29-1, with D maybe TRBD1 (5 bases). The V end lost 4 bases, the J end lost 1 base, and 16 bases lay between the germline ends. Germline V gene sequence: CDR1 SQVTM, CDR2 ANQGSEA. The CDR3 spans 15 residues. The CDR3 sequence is CSVGTRDSRNTEAFF. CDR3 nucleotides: TGCAGCGTTGGTACACGCGACAGTCGGAACACTGAAGCTTTCTTT.

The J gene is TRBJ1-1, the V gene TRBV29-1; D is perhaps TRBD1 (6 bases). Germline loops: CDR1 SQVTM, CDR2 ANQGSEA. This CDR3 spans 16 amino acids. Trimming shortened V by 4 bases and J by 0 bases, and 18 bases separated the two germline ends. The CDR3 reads CSVVIGGFGLNTEAFF. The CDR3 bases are TGCAGCGTTGTAATAGGGGGATTCGGCCTGAACACTGAAGCTTTCTTT.

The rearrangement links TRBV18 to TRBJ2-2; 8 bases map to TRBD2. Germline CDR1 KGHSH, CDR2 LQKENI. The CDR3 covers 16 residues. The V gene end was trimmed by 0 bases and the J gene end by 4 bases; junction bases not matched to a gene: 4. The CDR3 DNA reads TGTGCCAGCTCACCACCAGGAACTAGCGGCACCGGGGAGCTGTTTTTT. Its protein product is CASSPPGTSGTGELFF.

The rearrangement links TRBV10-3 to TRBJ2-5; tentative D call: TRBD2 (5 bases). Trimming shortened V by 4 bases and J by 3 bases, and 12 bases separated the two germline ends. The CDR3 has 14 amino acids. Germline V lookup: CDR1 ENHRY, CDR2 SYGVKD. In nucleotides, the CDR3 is TGTGCCATCAGTGGAGGGTTGGGAGAAGAGACCCAGTACTTC. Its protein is CAISGGLGEETQYF.

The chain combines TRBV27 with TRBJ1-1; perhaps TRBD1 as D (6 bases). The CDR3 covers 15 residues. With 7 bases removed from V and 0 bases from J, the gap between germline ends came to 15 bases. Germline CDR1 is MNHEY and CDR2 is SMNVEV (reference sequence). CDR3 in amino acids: CASTLTGGLNTEAFF. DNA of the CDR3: TGTGCCAGCACTTTGACCGGGGGCCTGAACACTGAAGCTTTCTTT.

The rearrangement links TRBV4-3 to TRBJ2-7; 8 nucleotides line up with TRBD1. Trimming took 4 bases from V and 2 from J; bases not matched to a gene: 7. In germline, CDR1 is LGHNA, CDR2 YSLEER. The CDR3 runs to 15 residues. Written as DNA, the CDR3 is TGCGCCAGCAGCCGAGGGACAGGAGATACCTACGAGCAGTACTTC. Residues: CASSRGTGDTYEQYF.

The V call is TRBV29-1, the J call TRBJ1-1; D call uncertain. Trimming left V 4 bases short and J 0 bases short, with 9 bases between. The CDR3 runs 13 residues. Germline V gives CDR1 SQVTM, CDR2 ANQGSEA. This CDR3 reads CSVALVLNTEAFF. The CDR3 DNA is TGCAGCGTTGCTCTGGTCCTGAACACTGAAGCTTTCTTT.

This CDR3 is CASSLFGLAGGGELFF. The CDR3 coding sequence is TGTGCCAGCAGCTTATTCGGACTAGCGGGGGGCGGGGAGCTGTTTTTT. The V gene is TRBV7-2, the J gene TRBJ2-2, with TRBD2 matching 14 bases. CDR1 and CDR2 from the germline V gene are SGHTA and FQGNSA. The CDR3 runs to 16 residues. With 2 bases clipped from V and 7 bases from J, the junction kept 3 bases outside the gene matches.

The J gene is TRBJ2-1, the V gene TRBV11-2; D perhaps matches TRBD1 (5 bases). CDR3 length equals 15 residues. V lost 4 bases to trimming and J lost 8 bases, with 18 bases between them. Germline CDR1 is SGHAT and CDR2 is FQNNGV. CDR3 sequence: CASSSLFTGRDEQFF. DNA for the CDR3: TGTGCCAGCAGCTCCCTGTTCACAGGACGGGATGAGCAGTTCTTC. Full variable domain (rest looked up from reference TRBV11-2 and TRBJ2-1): EAGVAQSPRYKIIEKRQSVAFWCNPISGHATLYWYQQILGQGPKLLIQFQNNGVVDDSQLPKDRFSAERLKGVDSTLKIQPAKLEDSAVYLCASSSLFTGRDEQFFGPGTRLTVL.

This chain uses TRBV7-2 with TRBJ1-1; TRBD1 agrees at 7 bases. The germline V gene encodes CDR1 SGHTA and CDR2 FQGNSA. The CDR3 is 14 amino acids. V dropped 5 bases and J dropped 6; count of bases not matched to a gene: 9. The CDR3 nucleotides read TGTGCCAGCAGCATAGACAGGGTAGTAGCTGAAGCTTTCTTT. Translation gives CASSIDRVVAEAFF. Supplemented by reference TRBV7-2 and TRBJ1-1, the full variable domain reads GAGVSQSPSNKVTEKGKDVELRCDPISGHTALYWYRQSLGQGLEFLIYFQGNSAPDKSGLPSDRFSAERTGGSVSTLTIQRTQQEDSAVYLCASSIDRVVAEAFFGQGTRLTVV.

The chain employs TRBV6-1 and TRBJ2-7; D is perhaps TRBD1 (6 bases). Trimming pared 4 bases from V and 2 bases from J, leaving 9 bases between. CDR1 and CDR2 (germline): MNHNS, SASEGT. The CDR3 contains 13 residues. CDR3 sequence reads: CASSGNRAYEQYF. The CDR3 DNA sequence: TGTGCCAGCAGTGGTAACAGGGCCTACGAGCAGTACTTC.

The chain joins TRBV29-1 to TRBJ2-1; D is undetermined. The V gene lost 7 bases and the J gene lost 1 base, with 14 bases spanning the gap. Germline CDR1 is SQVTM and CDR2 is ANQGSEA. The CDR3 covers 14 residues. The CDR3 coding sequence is TGCAGCGCGAAAAGGGTCGGTTCCTACAATGAGCAGTTCTTC. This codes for CSAKRVGSYNEQFF.

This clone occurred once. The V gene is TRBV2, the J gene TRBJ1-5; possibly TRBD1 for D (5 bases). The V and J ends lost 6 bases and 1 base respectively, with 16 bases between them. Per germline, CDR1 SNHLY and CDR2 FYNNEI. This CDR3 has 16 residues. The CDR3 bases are TGTGCCAGCAGGGTTTTCCAGGGATCCAGCAATCAGCCCCAGCATTTT. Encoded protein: CASRVFQGSSNQPQHF.

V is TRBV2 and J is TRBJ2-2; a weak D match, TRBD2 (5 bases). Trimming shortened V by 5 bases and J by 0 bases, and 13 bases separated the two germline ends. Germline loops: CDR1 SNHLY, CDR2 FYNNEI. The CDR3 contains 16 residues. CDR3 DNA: TGTGCCAGCAGTCGTACGAGCGGTGCGAACACCGGGGAGCTGTTTTTT. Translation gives CASSRTSGANTGELFF.

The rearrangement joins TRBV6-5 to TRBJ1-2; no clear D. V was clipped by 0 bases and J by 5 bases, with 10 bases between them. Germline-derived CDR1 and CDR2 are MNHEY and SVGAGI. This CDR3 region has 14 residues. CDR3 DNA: TGTGCCAGCAGTTACTCCTTGGGCACTTATGGCTACACCTTC. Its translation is CASSYSLGTYGYTF.

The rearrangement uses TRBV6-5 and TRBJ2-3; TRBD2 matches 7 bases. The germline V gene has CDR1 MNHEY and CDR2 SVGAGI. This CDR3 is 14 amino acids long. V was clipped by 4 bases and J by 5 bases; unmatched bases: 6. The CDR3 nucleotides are TGTGCCAGCAGTTCCAGGACTAGAGGAGATACGCAGTATTTT. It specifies CASSSRTRGDTQYF.

CDR3 coding DNA: TGTGCCAGCTCACCCCGTGGAGCGGGAAACACCGGGGAGCTGTTTTTT. Its protein product is CASSPRGAGNTGELFF. J is TRBJ2-2 and V is TRBV18; 7 nucleotides agree with TRBD2. Germline CDR1 is KGHSH and CDR2 is LQKENI. V shed 3 bases, J shed 2 bases, and the junction held 6 bases outside the gene matches. The CDR3 is made up of 16 amino acids.

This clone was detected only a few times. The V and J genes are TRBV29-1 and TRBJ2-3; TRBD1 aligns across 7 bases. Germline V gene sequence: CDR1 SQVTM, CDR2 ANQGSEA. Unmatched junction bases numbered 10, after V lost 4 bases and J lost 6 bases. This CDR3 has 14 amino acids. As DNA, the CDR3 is TGCAGCGTTGGTAAACAGGGGTTACTCGATACGCAGTATTTT. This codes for CSVGKQGLLDTQYF.

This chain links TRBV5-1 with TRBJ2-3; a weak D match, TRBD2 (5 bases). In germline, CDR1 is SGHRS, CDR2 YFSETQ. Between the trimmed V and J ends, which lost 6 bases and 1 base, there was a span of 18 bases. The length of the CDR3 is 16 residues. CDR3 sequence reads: CASTRGLASGTDTQYF. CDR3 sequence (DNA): TGCGCCAGCACCCGAGGACTGGCGTCTGGCACAGATACGCAGTATTTT.

The CDR3 sequence: CASSLEALREETQYF. The CDR3 region has the DNA TGCGCCAGCAGCCTCGAAGCACTCAGGGAAGAGACCCAGTACTTC. J is TRBJ2-5 and V is TRBV5-1; weak D call: TRBD1 (5 bases). V was pared by 4 bases and J by 3 bases, with 16 bases between. The CDR3 length is 15 residues. Germline V gives CDR1 SGHRS, CDR2 YFSETQ.

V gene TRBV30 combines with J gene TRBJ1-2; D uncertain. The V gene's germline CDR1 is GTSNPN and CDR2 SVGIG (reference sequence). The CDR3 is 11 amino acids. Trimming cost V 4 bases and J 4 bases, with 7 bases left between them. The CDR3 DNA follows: TGTGCCTGGAAACCCTCCTATGGCTACACCTTC. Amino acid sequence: CAWKPSYGYTF.